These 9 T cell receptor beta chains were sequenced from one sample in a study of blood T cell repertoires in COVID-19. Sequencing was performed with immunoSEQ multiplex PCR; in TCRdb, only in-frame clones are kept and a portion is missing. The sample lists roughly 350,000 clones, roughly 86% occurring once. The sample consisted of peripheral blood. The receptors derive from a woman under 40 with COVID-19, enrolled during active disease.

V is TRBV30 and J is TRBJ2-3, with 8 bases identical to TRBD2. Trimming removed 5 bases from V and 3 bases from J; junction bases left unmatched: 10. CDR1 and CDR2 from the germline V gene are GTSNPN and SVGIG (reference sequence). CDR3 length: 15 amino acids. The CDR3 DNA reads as TGTGCCTGGGCGGGAGGTCTCGGTTGGACAGATACGCAGTATTTT. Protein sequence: CAWAGGLGWTDTQYF.

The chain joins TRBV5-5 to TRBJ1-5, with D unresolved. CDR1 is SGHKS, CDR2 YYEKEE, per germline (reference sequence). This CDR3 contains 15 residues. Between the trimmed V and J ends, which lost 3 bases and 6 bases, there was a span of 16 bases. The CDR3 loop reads CASSYSLKAAQPQHF. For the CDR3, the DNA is TGTGCCAGCAGCTACTCGTTGAAGGCGGCTCAGCCCCAGCATTTT. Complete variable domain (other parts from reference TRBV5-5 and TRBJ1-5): DAGVTQSPTHLIKTRGQQVTLRCSPISGHKSVSWYQQVLGQGPQFIFQYYEKEERGRGNFPDRFSARQFPNYSSELNVNALLLGDSALYLCASSYSLKAAQPQHFGDGTRLSIL.

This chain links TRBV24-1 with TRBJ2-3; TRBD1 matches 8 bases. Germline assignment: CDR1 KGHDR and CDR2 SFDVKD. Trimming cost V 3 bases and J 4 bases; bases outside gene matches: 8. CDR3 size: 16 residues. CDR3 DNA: TGTGCCACCAGTGATATCCGGACAGGGCTTGCAGATACGCAGTATTTT. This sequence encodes CATSDIRTGLADTQYF.

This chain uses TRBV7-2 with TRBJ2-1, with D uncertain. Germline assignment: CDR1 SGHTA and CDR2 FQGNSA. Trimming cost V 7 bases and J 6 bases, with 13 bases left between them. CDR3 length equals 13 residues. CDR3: CASTESGINEQFF. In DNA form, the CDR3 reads TGTGCCAGCACAGAATCAGGAATCAATGAGCAGTTCTTC.

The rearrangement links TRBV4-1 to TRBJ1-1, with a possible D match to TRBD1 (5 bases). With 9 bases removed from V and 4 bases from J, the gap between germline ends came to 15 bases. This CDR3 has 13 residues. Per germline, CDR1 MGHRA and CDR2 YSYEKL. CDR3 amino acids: CASGRYRGTEAFF. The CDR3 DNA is TGCGCCAGTGGGAGGTATAGGGGCACTGAAGCTTTCTTT.

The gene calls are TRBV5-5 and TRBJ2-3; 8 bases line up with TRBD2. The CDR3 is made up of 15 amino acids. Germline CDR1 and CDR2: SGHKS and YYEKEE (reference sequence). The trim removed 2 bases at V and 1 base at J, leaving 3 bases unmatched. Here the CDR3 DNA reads TGTGCCAGCAGCTTTGGTAGCGGGGGCACAGATACGCAGTATTTT. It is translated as CASSFGSGGTDTQYF. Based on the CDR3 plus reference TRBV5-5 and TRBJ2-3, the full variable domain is DAGVTQSPTHLIKTRGQQVTLRCSPISGHKSVSWYQQVLGQGPQFIFQYYEKEERGRGNFPDRFSARQFPNYSSELNVNALLLGDSALYLCASSFGSGGTDTQYFGPGTRLTVL.

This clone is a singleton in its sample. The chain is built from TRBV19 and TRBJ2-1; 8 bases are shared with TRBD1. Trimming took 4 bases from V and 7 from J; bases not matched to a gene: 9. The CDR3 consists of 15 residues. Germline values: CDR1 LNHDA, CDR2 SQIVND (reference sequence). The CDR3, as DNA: TGTGCCAGTAGTACCCGGACAGGGTTAGGGAATGAGCAGTTCTTC. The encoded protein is CASSTRTGLGNEQFF.

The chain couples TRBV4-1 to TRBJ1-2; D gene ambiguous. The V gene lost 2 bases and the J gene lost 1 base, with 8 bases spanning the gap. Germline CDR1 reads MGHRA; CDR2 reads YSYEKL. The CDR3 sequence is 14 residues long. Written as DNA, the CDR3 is TGCGCCAGCAGCCAATTACTCCTTAACTATGGCTACACCTTC. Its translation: CASSQLLLNYGYTF.

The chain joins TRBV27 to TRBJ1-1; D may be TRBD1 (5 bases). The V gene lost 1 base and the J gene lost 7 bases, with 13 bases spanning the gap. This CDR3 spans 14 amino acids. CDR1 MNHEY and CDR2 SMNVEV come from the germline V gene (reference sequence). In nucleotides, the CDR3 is TGTGCCAGCAGTTTATTGCGGGGCCAGGGTGAAGCTTTCTTT. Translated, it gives CASSLLRGQGEAFF.